These T cell receptor beta chains were read from a single sample in a study of cytomegalovirus exposure and HLA in healthy donors. Repertoires were generated with immunoSEQ multiplex PCR, while TCRdb's copy carries only in-frame clones and drops some. This table holds about 210,000 clones, over 75% found once. The sample was PBMCs. The origin of the receptors is a woman in her forties or fifties in good health and CMV-seropositive. Both conserved end residues are part of each CDR3. D genes are given only for firm matches. Size tells how often a clone was seen (once, few, many) or the class of an expanded clone, and some rows leave it out.

>TRBJ2-5|.|TRBV28|.
TGTGCCAGCAGAGTCGGGGAAGAGACCCAGTACTTC
CASRVGEETQYF
>TRBJ2-5|once|TRBV28|TRBD1
TGTGCCAGCAGTTTATCCAGGGGGCAAGAGACCCAGTACTTC
CASSLSRGQETQYF
>TRBJ1-1|.|TRBV27|.
TGTGCCAGCAGTTGGACAGAAAACACTGAAGCTTTCTTT
CASSWTENTEAFF
>TRBJ2-5|.|TRBV9|.
TGTGCCAGCAGCGTGTCCAGTCTGGCGACCCAGTACTTC
CASSVSSLATQYF
>TRBJ2-5|once|TRBV6-1|TRBD1
TGTGCCAGCAGTGAAGGGGACAGGGGGCGGGAGACCCAGTACTTC
CASSEGDRGRETQYF
>TRBJ2-7|.|TRBV27|TRBD2
TGTGCCAGCAGCACTAGCGGGGGGGCCTACGAGCAGTACTTC
CASSTSGGAYEQYF
>TRBJ1-2|.|TRBV6-5|TRBD1
TGTGCCTCTAAAAGGGGGCAGGGACTCTATGGCTACACCTTC
CASKRGQGLYGYTF
>TRBJ2-7|.|TRBV7-8|.
TGTGCCAGCAGCTTACCGTTTACCTACGAGCAGTACTTC
CASSLPFTYEQYF
>TRBJ2-2|.|TRBV9|TRBD1
TGTGCCAGCACCTCGGGACAGAGAAACACCGGGGAGCTGTTTTTT
CASTSGQRNTGELFF
>TRBJ2-2|.|TRBV30|.
TGTGCCTGGAACGAGCGGAGCACCGGGGAGCTGTTTTTT
CAWNERSTGELFF